This T cell receptor beta chain originates from a study of blood T cells in healthy people across ages. Through a sample-barcoded 5' primer and a J-beta primer mix, a second PCR was run for roughly 7 to 12 cycles. Each CDR3 protein gets one entry after TCRdb re-called the 5' RACE reads with MiXCR. The table lists roughly 1,500,000 distinct CDR3 sequences, 35% to 45% of them singletons. Sequencing was performed on blood. This TCR was sampled from a young woman in good health.

The CDR3: CASSRTSGGTEAFF. In DNA form, the CDR3 reads TGTGCCAGCAGCCGTACCTCAGGGGGGACTGAAGCTTTCTTT. The V gene is TRBV14, the J gene TRBJ1-1, with TRBD1 identical over 7 bases. With 4 bases clipped from V and 5 bases from J, the junction kept 7 bases outside the gene matches. CDR1 and CDR2 from the germline V gene are SGHDN and FVKESK. The CDR3 contains 14 residues.